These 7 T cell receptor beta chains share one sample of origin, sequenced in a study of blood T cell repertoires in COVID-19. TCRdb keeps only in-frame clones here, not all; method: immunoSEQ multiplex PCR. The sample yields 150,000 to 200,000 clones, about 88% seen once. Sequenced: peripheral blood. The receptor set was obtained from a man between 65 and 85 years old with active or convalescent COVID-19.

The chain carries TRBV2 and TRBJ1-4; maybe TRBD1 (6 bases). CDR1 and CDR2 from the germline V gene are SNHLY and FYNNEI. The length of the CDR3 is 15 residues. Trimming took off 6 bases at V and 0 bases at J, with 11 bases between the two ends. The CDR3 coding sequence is TGTGCCAGCAGGGACAACAGGGCAACTAATGAAAAACTGTTTTTT. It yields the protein CASRDNRATNEKLFF.

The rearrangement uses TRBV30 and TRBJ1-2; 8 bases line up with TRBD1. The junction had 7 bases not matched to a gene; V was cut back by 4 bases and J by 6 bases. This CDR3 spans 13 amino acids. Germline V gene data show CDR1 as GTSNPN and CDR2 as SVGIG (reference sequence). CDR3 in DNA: TGTGCCTGGATCAGAGGACAGGGAAATGGCTACACCTTC. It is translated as CAWIRGQGNGYTF. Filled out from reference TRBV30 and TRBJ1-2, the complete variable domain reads SQTIHQWPATLVQPVGSPLSLECTVEGTSNPNLYWYRQAAGRGLQLLFYSVGIGQISSEVPQNLSASRPQDRQFILSSKKLLLSDSGFYLCAWIRGQGNGYTFGSGTRLTVV.

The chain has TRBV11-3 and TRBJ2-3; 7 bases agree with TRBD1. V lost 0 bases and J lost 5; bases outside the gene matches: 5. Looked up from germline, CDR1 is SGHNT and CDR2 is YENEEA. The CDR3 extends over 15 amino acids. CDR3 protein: CASSLDLGGRDTQYF. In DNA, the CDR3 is TGTGCCAGCAGCTTAGATTTAGGGGGCCGAGATACGCAGTATTTT.

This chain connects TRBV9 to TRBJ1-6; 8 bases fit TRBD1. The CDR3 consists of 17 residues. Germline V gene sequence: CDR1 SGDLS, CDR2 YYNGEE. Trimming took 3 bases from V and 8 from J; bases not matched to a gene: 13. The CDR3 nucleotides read TGTGCCAGCAGCGCCTCCGCTCTTGGACAGGGCCATTCACCCCTCCACTTT. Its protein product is CASSASALGQGHSPLHF.

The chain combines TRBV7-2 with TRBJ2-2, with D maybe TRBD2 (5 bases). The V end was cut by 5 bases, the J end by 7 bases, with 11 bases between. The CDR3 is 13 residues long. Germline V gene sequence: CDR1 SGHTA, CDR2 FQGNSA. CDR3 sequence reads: CASSTRRVGELFF. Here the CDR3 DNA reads TGTGCCAGCAGCACCCGGCGGGTCGGGGAGCTGTTTTTT. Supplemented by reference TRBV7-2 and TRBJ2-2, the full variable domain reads GAGVSQSPSNKVTEKGKDVELRCDPISGHTALYWYRQSLGQGLEFLIYFQGNSAPDKSGLPSDRFSAERTGGSVSTLTIQRTQQEDSAVYLCASSTRRVGELFFGEGSRLTVL.

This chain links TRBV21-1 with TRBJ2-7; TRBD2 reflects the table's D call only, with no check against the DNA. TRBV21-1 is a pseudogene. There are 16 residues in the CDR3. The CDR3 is CASILSLVWSTGEQYF. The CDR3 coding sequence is TGTGCCAGCATCCTCTCTCTGGTGTGGTCCACGGGCGAGCAGTACTTC.

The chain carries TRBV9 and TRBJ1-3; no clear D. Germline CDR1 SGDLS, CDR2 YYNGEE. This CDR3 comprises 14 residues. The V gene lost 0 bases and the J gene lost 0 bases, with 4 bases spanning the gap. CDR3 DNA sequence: TGTGCCAGCAGCGTAGCGGTCTCTGGAAACACCATATATTTT. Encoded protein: CASSVAVSGNTIYF.